This T cell receptor (beta chain) was recovered during a study of blood T cells in healthy people across ages (dated by TCRdb to between 2014 and 2017). With respect to the entire study: Template switching captured roughly one uniquely barcoded TCR beta cDNA molecule per two T cells in model experiments. To track age-related changes in TCR beta repertoire diversity, the study relied on deep sequencing normalized with unique cDNA molecular identifiers. The donors were split into four age groups: young (average 16 years), middle-aged (about 40), aged (roughly 65) and long-lived (over 80). To avoid experimental bias, donors of different ages were randomly spread across the sequencing lanes. Using the same blood draw, the study looked at two additional independent replicas of 1 million unique cDNA reads for two donors, one aged 18 to 30 and the other aged 80 or older.

Library generation was performed with 5' RACE. Sequenced using an Illumina HiSeq 2500. A second roughly 6 to 11 cycle PCR used a sample-barcoded 5' primer and a J-beta primer mix. A unique molecular identifier was introduced onto each TCR beta cDNA molecule by a template-switch 5' adaptor carrying 12 random nucleotides. Each sample yielded at least 3 million CDR3-containing paired-end reads. First-strand cDNA synthesis was performed from all RNA using the Mint cDNA synthesis kit, with priming by a TRBC-specific oligonucleotide. After uracil-DNA glycosylase treatment, a first 18-cycle PCR used universal primers M1SS and BC2_uni_R on all cDNA. On the study's bioinformatics: Each sample was normalized by randomly selecting 1 million high-quality reads, each carrying a distinct molecular identifier. Instead of being binned into consensus sequences, reads with shared molecular identifiers were discarded. MiTCR, set to a Q25 quality threshold and the strictest error-elimination algorithm, was used for CDR3 identification, clonotype clustering and error correction. A nonparametric unseen species model using Euler transformation provided a lower-bound estimate of total TCR beta diversity. The public reads were quality trimmed at Q25 with fastp and then assembled into clones with MiXCR by TCRdb, keeping productive beta chains. Each entry merges the rows of one CDR3 protein and shows their most common DNA and genes. The V and J calls come from TCRdb's annotation, not from the publication. This sample gives over 300,000 distinct CDR3 sequences in total; approximately 47% of them show up just once. Under 65% of the sample is held by the ten biggest clonotypes.

The CDR3 goes from the cysteine to the phenylalanine over 16 residues. The only DNA kept is the CDR3, 48 bases in frame from the first base. From the germline V gene (reference sequence), CDR1 is SEHNR and CDR2 is FQNEAQ. Clipping removes 5 bases from V and 3 bases from J, with 8 as the unmatched junction base count. About this clonotype itself: Its antigen is currently not known. Nothing much larger sits one base from this clone, and base qualities are not available.

Overall study results and their limits: The CMV infection status of donors was not known, potentially confounding age-related changes in expanded clonotypes. Estimates of total diversity from one million sequenced T cells were regarded as lower bounds and underestimates. As age increased, observed TCR beta diversity per million T cells dropped in a roughly linear way, and a significant reduction was already evident by age 40. Compared with the aged group, more naive CD4+ T cells, fewer expanded clones and increased TCR diversity were shown by the long-lived group, suggesting age selection. A strong correlation was found between observed TCR beta diversity and the percentage of naive T cells measured by flow cytometry. Conclusive comparison of naive and antigen-experienced compartments was prevented by the profiling of bulk unsorted PBMCs.

The donors were around 39 Caucasian individuals from Russia, aged about 6 to 95 years, who were systemically healthy. Each donor gave about 9.8 milliliters of peripheral blood, drawn into EDTA-treated Vacutainer tubes. Ficoll-Paque density-gradient centrifugation was used to isolate PBMCs, with at least 7 million per sample. Trizol reagent was used to extract total RNA from the PBMCs, yielding at least 5.5 micrograms per sample. Naive CD45RAhigh/CD27high T cell percentages were measured by flow cytometry on a PBMC aliquot from every donor. The material sequenced was blood. This receptor chain uses TRBV7-9 and TRBJ2-1, and TRBD1 matches 9 of the central bases. The TCR sequence derives from a man between 60 and 75 years old in good health. Read as DNA, the sequence is TGTGCCAGCAGCCCACGGCGGGACAGGGACTACAATGAGCAGTTCTTC. Its amino acids are CASSPRRDRDYNEQFF. The CDR3 plus the reference TRBV7-9 and TRBJ2-1 genes for the other parts give the full variable domain: DTGVSQNPRHKITKRGQNVTFRCDPISEHNRLYWYRQTLGQGPEFLTYFQNEAQLEKSRLLSDRFSAERPKGSFSTLEIQRTEQGDSAMYLCASSPRRDRDYNEQFFGPGTRLTVL.